The sequence of this T cell receptor (beta chain) was determined in a study of blood T cell repertoires in COVID-19. Looking at the study overall: Collection of acute and convalescent COVID-19 samples took place in the United States, Italy and Spain. PBMCs, B-cell-depleted T cells, or T cells provided the cDNA or gDNA that made up the material.

Repertoires were generated with immunoSEQ multiplex PCR, while TCRdb's copy carries only in-frame clones and drops some. Of about 110,000 clones in the sample, more than 75% were seen once. The CDR3 loop spans 13 amino acids. V lost 2 bases and J 2 bases, leaving 6 bases between the germline ends. Per the germline V gene, CDR1 is LNHDA and CDR2 is SQIVND (reference sequence). The chain links TRBV19 to TRBJ1-2; no definite D call. Sequenced input: peripheral blood. The TCR originated in a middle-aged man with acute or convalescent COVID-19. The CDR3 nucleotides are TGTGCCAGTAGTATACAGTCCAACTATGGCTACACCTTC. Amino acid sequence: CASSIQSNYGYTF.